The 22 T cell receptor beta chains presented below share a single source sample, sequenced in a study of blood T cell repertoires in COVID-19. Generated by immunoSEQ multiplex PCR, the TCRdb table keeps only in-frame clones and is missing some. The table lists a few hundred thousand clones, 84% of them singletons. Sequenced: peripheral blood. Every receptor here comes from a human donor in a cohort sampled during active COVID-19.

This sequence joins TRBV4-1 and TRBJ2-7; the match to TRBD2 covers 8 bases. CDR3 length equals 16 residues. The germline gives CDR1 MGHRA, CDR2 YSYEKL. After removal of 4 bases from V and 2 bases from J, the junction contained 10 bases not matched to a gene. This CDR3 is CASSLFGGVPTYEQYF. CDR3 DNA sequence: TGCGCCAGCAGCCTGTTCGGGGGGGTCCCTACCTACGAGCAGTACTTC.

The chain links TRBV30 to TRBJ2-3; 9 nucleotides line up with TRBD2. Looked up from germline, CDR1 is GTSNPN and CDR2 is SVGIG (reference sequence). This CDR3 has 14 residues. The trim removed 3 bases at V and 3 bases at J, leaving 4 bases unmatched. The CDR3, as DNA: TGTGCCTGGAGGTGGAGCGGGAGGACAGATACGCAGTATTTT. It is translated as CAWRWSGRTDTQYF.

The chain carries TRBV7-9 and TRBJ2-6; the D gene is possibly TRBD2 (7 bases). There are 19 residues in the CDR3. The germline CDR1 and CDR2 sequences are SEHNR and FQNEAQ (reference sequence). The V end was cut by 0 bases, the J end by 2 bases, with 17 bases between. CDR3 sequence reads: CASSLAQGREPTGANVLTF. The CDR3 nucleotides are TGTGCCAGCAGCTTAGCCCAGGGGCGGGAGCCCACTGGGGCCAACGTCCTGACTTTC.

This rearrangement joins TRBV27 to TRBJ1-6; 9 bases are a match to TRBD1. Germline CDR1 reads MNHEY; CDR2 reads SMNVEV (reference sequence). V dropped 5 bases and J dropped 1; count of bases not matched to a gene: 9. The CDR3 sequence is 18 residues long. In DNA, the CDR3 is TGTGCCAGCAGTCTGACCGGGACAGGGAGGTCCTATAATTCACCCCTCCACTTT. Translation gives CASSLTGTGRSYNSPLHF.

The chain combines TRBV2 with TRBJ2-1, with 12 bases matching TRBD2. V shed 1 base and J 4 bases; nucleotides not matched to a gene: 2. CDR1 SNHLY and CDR2 FYNNEI come from the germline V gene. The CDR3 has 16 amino acids. CDR3 loop: CASSEETSGSYNEQFF. CDR3 in DNA: TGTGCCAGCAGTGAAGAGACTAGCGGGAGTTACAATGAGCAGTTCTTC. The complete variable domain, with remaining parts taken from reference TRBV2 and TRBJ2-1, reads EPEVTQTPSHQVTQMGQEVILRCVPISNHLYFYWYRQILGQKVEFLVSFYNNEISEKSEIFDDQFSVERPDGSNFTLKIRSTKLEDSAMYFCASSEETSGSYNEQFFGPGTRLTVL.

This sequence joins TRBV19 and TRBJ2-7; perhaps TRBD1 as D (6 bases). The CDR3 runs 13 residues. The germline V and J ends were trimmed by 3 bases and 6 bases, with 12 bases remaining between them. The germline CDR1 and CDR2 sequences are LNHDA and SQIVND (reference sequence). The chain's CDR3 is CASSIQGLGEQYF. The CDR3 region has the DNA TGTGCCAGTAGTATTCAGGGGCTCGGCGAGCAGTACTTC. The variable domain in full, completed from reference TRBV19 and TRBJ2-7, reads DGGITQSPKYLFRKEGQNVTLSCEQNLNHDAMYWYRQDPGQGLRLIYYSQIVNDFQKGDIAEGYSVSREKKESFPLTVTSAQKNPTAFYLCASSIQGLGEQYFGPGTRLTVT.

This sequence joins TRBV18 and TRBJ2-3; D is unresolved. The germline V and J ends were trimmed by 3 bases and 0 bases, with 7 bases remaining between them. Germline CDR1 is KGHSH and CDR2 is LQKENI. This CDR3 has 14 amino acids. The CDR3 region has the DNA TGTGCCAGCTCACCTCGAACTAGCACAGATACGCAGTATTTT. Encoded protein: CASSPRTSTDTQYF.

The rearrangement joins TRBV5-1 to TRBJ2-7; 10 positions agree with TRBD2. V shed 3 bases and J 3 bases; nucleotides not matched to a gene: 9. The germline CDR1 and CDR2 sequences are SGHRS and YFSETQ. The CDR3 covers 16 residues. CDR3 residues: CASSSGGASGGYEQYF. The CDR3 nucleotides read TGCGCCAGCAGCTCGGGGGGGGCTAGCGGGGGCTACGAGCAGTACTTC.

V and J are TRBV7-9 and TRBJ1-4; no definite D call. V was cut by 1 base and J by 3 bases, with 9 bases left in between. Germline V gene data show CDR1 as SEHNR and CDR2 as FQNEAQ (reference sequence). This CDR3 contains 15 residues. This chain's CDR3 is CASSLGSGANEKLFF. As DNA, the CDR3 is TGTGCCAGCAGCTTAGGGTCAGGCGCTAATGAAAAACTGTTTTTT.

The chain carries TRBV5-1 and TRBJ1-1; 8 positions agree with TRBD1. Germline loops: CDR1 SGHRS, CDR2 YFSETQ. With V trimmed by 0 bases and J by 1 base, 8 bases remained unmatched. The CDR3 length is 17 residues. The CDR3 sequence is CASSLGLSGQGNTEAFF. CDR3 DNA: TGCGCCAGCAGCTTGGGTCTAAGTGGACAGGGGAACACTGAAGCTTTCTTT.

This clone has just a few counts. The V and J genes are TRBV7-9 and TRBJ2-7, with TRBD1 matching 7 bases. This CDR3 has 14 residues. Germline-derived CDR1 and CDR2 are SEHNR and FQNEAQ (reference sequence). The ends lost 1 base at V and 5 bases at J; junction bases unmatched: 5. CDR3 sequence reads: CASSLDRGWDEQYF. DNA for the CDR3: TGTGCCAGCAGCTTAGACAGGGGCTGGGACGAGCAGTACTTC.

The chain employs TRBV24-1 and TRBJ2-7; the match to TRBD1 covers 7 bases. The junction had 4 bases not matched to a gene; V was cut back by 7 bases and J by 2 bases. The germline gives CDR1 KGHDR, CDR2 SFDVKD. This CDR3 comprises 13 residues. The CDR3 loop is CATSGTETYEQYF. In DNA form, the CDR3 reads TGTGCCACCAGCGGGACAGAGACCTACGAGCAGTACTTC.

The gene calls are TRBV27 and TRBJ2-1; 13 bases align to TRBD2. Germline assignment: CDR1 MNHEY and CDR2 SMNVEV (reference sequence). This CDR3 spans 18 amino acids. Trimming took 7 bases from V and 9 from J; bases not matched to a gene: 18. The CDR3 DNA is TGTGCCAGCACCAGGAGGACTAGCGGGAGAACGGAGTGGCCTGAGCAGTTCTTC. Its translation: CASTRRTSGRTEWPEQFF.

The chain is built from TRBV3-1 (or the pseudogene TRBV3-2) and TRBJ2-7; D unclear. Germline-derived CDR1 and CDR2 are LGHDT and YNNKEL (reference sequence). The CDR3 extends over 13 amino acids. V was clipped by 1 base and J by 6 bases, with 10 bases between them. The CDR3: CASSQGPRGEQYF. CDR3 nucleotides: TGTGCCAGCAGCCAAGGGCCCCGTGGCGAGCAGTACTTC.

The genes are TRBV6-2 or TRBV6-3 and TRBJ2-3; 8 bases fit TRBD2. Germline V gene sequence: CDR1 MNHEY, CDR2 SVGEGT. The V and J ends lost 5 bases and 0 bases, in that order; junction bases with no gene match: 16. CDR3 length: 19 residues. This CDR3 is CASSGPGLEEGTSTDTQYF. The CDR3 DNA reads TGTGCCAGCAGTGGTCCGGGACTAGAGGAGGGAACTAGCACAGATACGCAGTATTTT.

The rearrangement joins TRBV11-1 to TRBJ2-7; D gene uncertain. The CDR3 runs 13 residues. V dropped 3 bases and J dropped 1 base, with 7 bases sitting between them. Germline V lookup: CDR1 SGHAT, CDR2 FQDESV (reference sequence). The CDR3 is CASSFVQSYEQYF. As DNA, the CDR3 is TGTGCCAGCAGCTTTGTGCAGTCCTACGAGCAGTACTTC.

This clone was seen just once. The gene calls are TRBV6-5 and TRBJ2-7, with D possibly matching TRBD1 (5 bases). Germline-derived CDR1 and CDR2 are MNHEY and SVGAGI. V dropped 1 base and J dropped 0 bases, with 10 bases sitting between them. The CDR3 consists of 15 residues. The CDR3 here is CASSYLQGLSYEQYF. The CDR3 nucleotides read TGTGCCAGCAGTTACTTGCAGGGTCTCTCCTACGAGCAGTACTTC.

V is TRBV5-1 and J is TRBJ2-2; D perhaps matches TRBD1 (5 bases). Germline V gene data show CDR1 as SGHRS and CDR2 as YFSETQ. This CDR3 comprises 15 residues. Trimming took off 1 base at V and 5 bases at J, with 12 bases between the two ends. CDR3 protein: CASSLMTANTGELFF. CDR3 bases: TGCGCCAGCAGCTTGATGACAGCAAATACCGGGGAGCTGTTTTTT.

This clone was seen once. The V call is TRBV28, the J call TRBJ1-1; D uncertain. Per germline, CDR1 MDHEN and CDR2 SYDVKM. The CDR3 has 12 amino acids. The V end was cut by 5 bases, the J end by 5 bases, with 9 bases between. This chain's CDR3 is CASSALTTEAFF. The CDR3 region has the DNA TGTGCCAGCAGTGCCCTGACAACTGAAGCTTTCTTT.

The V gene is TRBV25-1, the J gene TRBJ2-1, with 13 bases fitting TRBD2. There are 14 residues in the CDR3. The germline gives CDR1 MGHDK, CDR2 SYGVNS. V gave up 6 bases and J gave up 7 bases; unmatched junction bases: 3. DNA for the CDR3: TGTGCCAGCAGCCAGACTAGCGGGAGGAATGAGCAGTTCTTC. Residues: CASSQTSGRNEQFF.

The chain couples TRBV5-5 to TRBJ2-1, with 8 bases fitting TRBD1. J was trimmed by 4 bases and V by 1 base; bases with no gene match: 4. The germline gives CDR1 SGHKS, CDR2 YYEKEE (reference sequence). The CDR3 sequence is 15 residues long. The CDR3 DNA reads as TGTGCCAGCAGCTTGCAGGACAGGGCGTACAATGAGCAGTTCTTC. It is translated as CASSLQDRAYNEQFF.

This chain links TRBV5-6 with TRBJ2-5, with 7 nucleotides matching TRBD1. The CDR3 covers 14 residues. The germline V gene has CDR1 SGHDT and CDR2 YYEEEE. V was pared by 4 bases and J by 4 bases, with 7 bases of the junction left unmatched. This chain's CDR3 is CASSHRGPGETQYF. CDR3 DNA sequence: TGTGCCAGCAGCCACAGGGGCCCAGGAGAGACCCAGTACTTC.